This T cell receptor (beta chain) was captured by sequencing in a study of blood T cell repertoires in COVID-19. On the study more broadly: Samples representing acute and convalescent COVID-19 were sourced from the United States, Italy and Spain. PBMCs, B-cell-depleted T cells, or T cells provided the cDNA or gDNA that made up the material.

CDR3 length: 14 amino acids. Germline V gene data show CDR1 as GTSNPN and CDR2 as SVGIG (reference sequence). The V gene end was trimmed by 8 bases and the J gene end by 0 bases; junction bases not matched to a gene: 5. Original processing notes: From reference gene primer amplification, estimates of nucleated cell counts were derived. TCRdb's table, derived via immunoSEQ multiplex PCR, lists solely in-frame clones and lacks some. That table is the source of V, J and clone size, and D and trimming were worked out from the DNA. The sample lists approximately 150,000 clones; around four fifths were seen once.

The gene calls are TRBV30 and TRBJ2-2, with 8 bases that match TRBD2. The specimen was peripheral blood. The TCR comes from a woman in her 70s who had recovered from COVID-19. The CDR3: CAHIAGPNTGELFF. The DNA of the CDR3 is TGTGCCCACATAGCGGGACCGAACACCGGGGAGCTGTTTTTT.